Following are 3 T cell receptor beta chains from one sample sequenced in a study of T cells in Graves' hyperthyroidism and ophthalmopathy. RNA transcripts provided the source from which TCR beta CDR3 regions were amplified. The HTBI primer set drove a first-round RT-PCR of the TCR CDR3. MiXCR, applied by TCRdb to the multiplex PCR reads, yields one record per CDR3 protein. The sample records 750,000 to 950,000 distinct CDR3 sequences, 38% being singletons. The sequenced sample consisted of blood. These receptors came from a man aged 18 to 29 with Graves' hyperthyroidism.

The chain is built from TRBV12-5 and TRBJ1-4; D not resolved. The CDR3 consists of 14 residues. V gave up 4 bases and J gave up 7 bases, with 13 bases separating them. Germline loops: CDR1 LGHNT, CDR2 FRNRAP. As DNA, the CDR3 is TGTGCTAGTGGTTCCCAACTTACCGGTGAAAAACTGTTTTTT. It codes for CASGSQLTGEKLFF.

The rearrangement uses TRBV7-9 and TRBJ2-5; a weak D match, TRBD2 (5 bases). Per germline, CDR1 SEHNR and CDR2 FQNEAQ (reference sequence). CDR3 length: 16 residues. Trimming removed 6 bases at V and 2 bases at J, with 19 bases between. In DNA, the CDR3 is TGTGCCAGCAGTACACAAATGACGGGCGGGCAAGAGACCCAGTACTTC. Protein product: CASSTQMTGGQETQYF.

The chain recombines TRBV25-1 with TRBJ2-5; 8 nucleotides line up with TRBD2. The J segment lost 5 bases and the V segment lost 7 bases, leaving 12 bases of the junction unmatched. Germline V lookup: CDR1 MGHDK, CDR2 SYGVNS. The CDR3 extends over 15 amino acids. CDR3: CASKLKRGKWETQYF. CDR3 DNA sequence: TGTGCCAGCAAGCTGAAGCGGGGGAAATGGGAGACCCAGTACTTC.